Shown below are 32 T cell receptor beta chains from a single sample sequenced in a study of CD8 T cells in ankylosing spondylitis. TCRdb analysed the 5' RACE reads with MiXCR anew, one entry per CDR3 protein. Of about 300,000 distinct CDR3 sequences detected, roughly 10% appear once; the ten largest clones hold more than 7%. Source material: blood, either unsorted or a sorted T cell fraction (not recorded which). These receptors came from a female donor with ankylosing spondylitis or in good health (not recorded which).

This chain's CDR3 is CASTPGTPLVNEQFF. The CDR3 DNA is TGTGCCAGCACCCCTGGGACTCCTTTGGTCAATGAGCAGTTCTTC. This chain links TRBV7-6 with TRBJ2-1; D possibly corresponds to TRBD2 (6 bases). This CDR3 spans 15 amino acids. V dropped 7 bases and J dropped 6 bases, with 19 bases sitting between them. The germline gives CDR1 SGHVS, CDR2 FNYEAQ.

J is TRBJ2-3 and V is TRBV2; D may be TRBD2 (7 bases). There are 17 residues in the CDR3. CDR1 SNHLY and CDR2 FYNNEI come from the germline V gene. Between the trimmed V and J ends, which lost 4 bases and 5 bases, there was a span of 22 bases. This CDR3 reads CASSVGPTGGRVDTQYF. In DNA form, the CDR3 reads TGTGCCAGCAGTGTGGGTCCTACGGGGGGCCGAGTAGATACGCAGTATTTT.

This clonotype has ten or more counts. The chain links TRBV20-1 to TRBJ2-3, with D tentatively TRBD2 (6 bases). The CDR3 spans 13 residues. Germline V gene sequence: CDR1 DFQATT, CDR2 SNEGSKA (reference sequence). Trimming took 3 bases from V and 2 from J, leaving 9 bases between them. The CDR3 region has the DNA TGCAGTGCTAGCAGGCGGGACACAGATACGCAGTATTTT. It is translated as CSASRRDTDTQYF.

The V and J genes are TRBV9 and TRBJ1-4; 9 bases align to TRBD1. Trimming took 4 bases from V and 3 from J; bases not matched to a gene: 4. The CDR3 is 15 residues long. Germline CDR1 and CDR2: SGDLS and YYNGEE. The DNA of the CDR3 is TGTGCCAGCAGCCCCCGGGACAGGGCTAATGAAAAACTGTTTTTT. Protein sequence: CASSPRDRANEKLFF.

This clonotype was recorded at least ten times. The CDR3 DNA sequence: TGCAGTGCATCTCCCGGGACCGTCAATGAAAAACTGTTTTTT. Translated: CSASPGTVNEKLFF. V gene TRBV20-1 combines with J gene TRBJ1-4; a weak D match, TRBD1 (5 bases). Looked up from germline, CDR1 is DFQATT and CDR2 is SNEGSKA (reference sequence). The CDR3 spans 14 residues. Trimming cost V 6 bases and J 5 bases, with 16 bases left between them.

This clonotype was recorded many times. The genes are TRBV27 and TRBJ2-5; 11 bases match TRBD2. Germline CDR1 is MNHEY and CDR2 is SMNVEV (reference sequence). This CDR3 is built from 15 residues. The trim removed 4 bases at V and 4 bases at J, leaving 5 bases unmatched. The CDR3 spells CASSSSGTSGETQYF. The CDR3 coding sequence is TGTGCCAGCAGTTCCTCCGGGACTAGCGGAGAGACCCAGTACTTC.

This sequence joins TRBV20-1 and TRBJ1-1, with D possibly matching TRBD1 (6 bases). The CDR3 has 16 amino acids. Germline CDR1 is DFQATT and CDR2 is SNEGSKA (reference sequence). V lost 0 bases, J lost 1 base, and 15 bases lay in between. The CDR3 region has the DNA TGCAGTGCTAGAGATTGGGGGACATTGAGGAACACTGAAGCTTTCTTT. Protein: CSARDWGTLRNTEAFF.

This clonotype was counted only a few times. This chain uses TRBV20-1 with TRBJ1-1, with D hard to call. The V and J ends lost 4 bases and 0 bases respectively, with 15 bases between them. Per germline, CDR1 DFQATT and CDR2 SNEGSKA (reference sequence). The CDR3 has 15 residues. The CDR3 protein is CSAKLRQLMNTEAFF. CDR3 nucleotides: TGCAGTGCTAAGCTCCGTCAGCTTATGAACACTGAAGCTTTCTTT.

This clonotype was seen repeatedly, ten times or more. The J gene is TRBJ1-2, the V gene TRBV5-6, with a weak D call TRBD1 (5 bases). Germline CDR1 SGHDT, CDR2 YYEEEE. CDR3 length: 13 residues. Deletions cut 1 base from V and 4 bases from J, with 8 bases between. DNA for the CDR3: TGTGCCAGCAGCTTGACGGGACTCTATGGCTACACCTTC. This translates into CASSLTGLYGYTF. Drawing the rest from reference TRBV5-6 and TRBJ1-2, the complete variable domain is DAGVTQSPTHLIKTRGQQVTLRCSPKSGHDTVSWYQQALGQGPQFIFQYYEEEERQRGNFPDRFSGHQFPNYSSELNVNALLLGDSALYLCASSLTGLYGYTFGSGTRLTVV.

This clonotype appeared many times. The chain recombines TRBV20-1 with TRBJ2-1; D gene ambiguous. The CDR3 spans 14 residues. Germline CDR1 DFQATT, CDR2 SNEGSKA (reference sequence). V lost 0 bases, J lost 9 bases, and 15 bases lay in between. The CDR3 loop is CSARDVGVFTEQFF. The CDR3 DNA sequence: TGCAGTGCTAGAGATGTCGGTGTTTTCACTGAGCAGTTCTTC.

Only a few counts were recorded for this clonotype. The rearrangement joins TRBV5-1 to TRBJ1-1, with TRBD1 identical over 11 bases. The junction had 5 bases not matched to a gene; V was cut back by 3 bases and J by 1 base. The germline V gene encodes CDR1 SGHRS and CDR2 YFSETQ. CDR3 length equals 16 residues. The CDR3 nucleotides are TGCGCCAGCAGCTCTGGACAGGGGGCTGGGAACACTGAAGCTTTCTTT. Its translation is CASSSGQGAGNTEAFF.

This clonotype has ten or more counts. The chain joins TRBV5-1 to TRBJ1-1; weak D call: TRBD1 (5 bases). Trimming removed 0 bases from V and 4 bases from J, with 7 bases in between. The CDR3 is 13 amino acids. Per the germline V gene, CDR1 is SGHRS and CDR2 is YFSETQ. The CDR3 spells CASSLGGFTEAFF. As DNA, the CDR3 is TGCGCCAGCAGCTTGGGGGGCTTCACTGAAGCTTTCTTT. The full variable domain, its missing parts supplied by reference TRBV5-1 and TRBJ1-1, is KAGVTQTPRYLIKTRGQQVTLSCSPISGHRSVSWYQQTPGQGLQFLFEYFSETQRNKGNFPGRFSGRQFSNSRSEMNVSTLELGDSALYLCASSLGGFTEAFFGQGTRLTVV.

A few counts support this clonotype. CDR3: CASSFSSGGETQYF. Here the CDR3 DNA reads TGTGCCAGCAGTTTTTCTTCAGGGGGAGAGACCCAGTACTTC. The chain recombines TRBV12-3 or TRBV12-4 with TRBJ2-5, with 7 bases aligning to TRBD1. CDR3 length: 14 amino acids. V lost 3 bases, J lost 4 bases, and 5 bases stayed unmatched.

This clonotype has a count of ten or more. The CDR3 DNA is TGTGCCAGCAGTCCCGGGACAGGCAAAAACATTCAGTACTTC. Translation gives CASSPGTGKNIQYF. V and J are TRBV27 and TRBJ2-4; 8 nucleotides agree with TRBD1. V lost 5 bases to trimming and J lost 3 bases; unmatched junction nucleotides: 3. The CDR3 length is 14 residues. Germline assignment: CDR1 MNHEY and CDR2 SMNVEV (reference sequence).

This clonotype was seen a handful of times. The chain is built from TRBV5-1 and TRBJ2-5, with a weak D call TRBD1 (6 bases). V shed 3 bases and J shed 3 bases, with 9 bases lying between them. Germline V gene sequence: CDR1 SGHRS, CDR2 YFSETQ. The CDR3 has 13 residues. The CDR3 region is CASSSQGKETQYF. The DNA of the CDR3 is TGCGCCAGCAGCTCCCAGGGGAAAGAGACCCAGTACTTC.

This clonotype was seen ten or more times. The chain links TRBV20-1 to TRBJ2-1; either TRBD1 or TRBD2 may supply D (6 bases each). This CDR3 contains 15 residues. V was trimmed by 4 bases and J by 9 bases, leaving 22 bases between them. In germline, CDR1 is DFQATT, CDR2 SNEGSKA (reference sequence). CDR3 sequence: CSATPSEGDHGEQFF. The CDR3 region has the DNA TGCAGTGCTACCCCCTCGGAGGGGGATCACGGTGAGCAGTTCTTC.

The chain joins TRBV28 to TRBJ2-3; D gene uncertain. V dropped 5 bases and J dropped 4 bases, with 4 bases sitting between them. The CDR3 totals 11 residues. Per germline, CDR1 MDHEN and CDR2 SYDVKM. The CDR3 nucleotides read TGTGCCAGCAGTCGGCCAGATACGCAGTATTTT. Its translation: CASSRPDTQYF.

In its sample, this clonotype was seen many times. The rearrangement links TRBV7-2 to TRBJ2-2; D perhaps matches TRBD2 (6 bases). V gave up 2 bases and J gave up 2 bases, with 12 bases separating them. CDR3 length: 16 amino acids. Germline V CDR1 and CDR2: SGHTA, FQGNSA. In nucleotides, the CDR3 is TGTGCCAGCAGCTTACGGCGGGGAAAAAACACCGGGGAGCTGTTTTTT. It encodes CASSLRRGKNTGELFF.

This clonotype has at least ten counts. The rearrangement links TRBV5-5 to TRBJ1-1; maybe TRBD1 (5 bases). V gave up 4 bases and J gave up 3 bases, with 13 bases separating them. CDR3 length: 14 amino acids. The germline V gene has CDR1 SGHKS and CDR2 YYEKEE (reference sequence). The CDR3 loop reads CASSRLGHHTEAFF. CDR3 bases: TGTGCCAGCAGCCGGCTTGGACACCACACTGAAGCTTTCTTT.

This clonotype has a handful of counts. V is TRBV11-2 and J is TRBJ2-2; the match to TRBD2 covers 8 bases. The ends lost 5 bases at V and 0 bases at J; junction bases unmatched: 8. Germline V gives CDR1 SGHAT, CDR2 FQNNGV. The CDR3 sequence is 17 residues long. CDR3 sequence: CASSAFSGRANTGELFF. In DNA, the CDR3 is TGTGCCAGCAGCGCCTTCTCCGGGAGGGCGAACACCGGGGAGCTGTTTTTT.

This clonotype was seen many times. V and J are TRBV5-1 and TRBJ2-5; D might be TRBD1 (5 bases). CDR1 and CDR2 (germline): SGHRS, YFSETQ. V lost 2 bases to trimming and J lost 2 bases, with 13 bases between them. This CDR3 has 15 amino acids. DNA for the CDR3: TGCGCCAGCAGCTTCCCGTCAGGGAAACAAGAGACCCAGTACTTC. Encoded protein: CASSFPSGKQETQYF.

J is TRBJ2-6 and V is TRBV20-1, with 7 bases aligning to TRBD1. The germline gives CDR1 DFQATT, CDR2 SNEGSKA (reference sequence). J was trimmed by 2 bases and V by 0 bases; bases with no gene match: 4. The CDR3 runs to 16 residues. CDR3 coding DNA: TGCAGTGCTAGAGAAGAGGGGGCAGCTGGGGCCAACGTCCTGACTTTC. Residues: CSAREEGAAGANVLTF.

This clonotype was seen only once. J is TRBJ2-5 and V is TRBV4-2; perhaps TRBD2 as D (6 bases). Between the trimmed V and J ends, which lost 0 bases and 5 bases, there was a span of 13 bases. The CDR3 is 15 amino acids. Germline V gene data show CDR1 as LGHNA and CDR2 as YNFKEQ. As DNA, the CDR3 is TGTGCCAGCAGCCAAGATAGGGCGGGGTCGGAGACCCAGTACTTC. Protein sequence: CASSQDRAGSETQYF.

At least ten counts were recorded for this clonotype. V gene TRBV24-1 combines with J gene TRBJ2-1; possibly TRBD1 for D (5 bases). V lost 5 bases and J 0 bases, leaving 16 bases between the germline ends. This CDR3 is built from 17 residues. CDR1 is KGHDR and CDR2 is SFDVKD in the germline V gene. The CDR3 loop reads CATSVEQARGSYNEQFF. In DNA form, the CDR3 reads TGTGCCACCAGTGTGGAACAGGCAAGGGGCTCCTACAATGAGCAGTTCTTC.

The table lists this clonotype with a few counts. The chain links TRBV5-5 to TRBJ1-5; D may be TRBD1 (5 bases). Germline V CDR1 and CDR2: SGHKS, YYEKEE (reference sequence). With 3 bases removed from V and 7 bases from J, the gap between germline ends came to 20 bases. CDR3 size: 16 residues. This CDR3 reads CASSSDPGKRNQPQHF. CDR3 nucleotides: TGTGCCAGCAGCTCAGATCCAGGGAAGAGGAACCAGCCCCAGCATTTT.

Ten or more counts support this clonotype. V and J are TRBV6-2 or TRBV6-3 and TRBJ2-4, with D perhaps assigned TRBD1 or TRBD2 (6 bases each). Trimming shortened V by 8 bases and J by 3 bases, and 14 bases separated the two germline ends. The CDR3 is made up of 14 amino acids. CDR1 is MNHEY, CDR2 SVGEGT, per germline. This CDR3 reads CASRLGGSKNIQYF. In nucleotides, the CDR3 is TGTGCCAGCCGACTAGGGGGGAGCAAAAACATTCAGTACTTC.

This clonotype occurred many times. This CDR3 reads CASSSGPTDTQYF. In DNA, the CDR3 is TGCGCCAGCAGCTCGGGACCCACGGATACGCAGTATTTT. The V call is TRBV5-1, the J call TRBJ2-3; TRBD1 or TRBD2 may be the D gene (5 bases each). V was pared by 3 bases and J by 6 bases, with 11 bases between. The CDR3 length is 13 residues. Germline values: CDR1 SGHRS, CDR2 YFSETQ. Full variable domain (outside the CDR3, taken from reference TRBV5-1 and TRBJ2-3): KAGVTQTPRYLIKTRGQQVTLSCSPISGHRSVSWYQQTPGQGLQFLFEYFSETQRNKGNFPGRFSGRQFSNSRSEMNVSTLELGDSALYLCASSSGPTDTQYFGPGTRLTVL.

J is TRBJ1-2 and V is TRBV20-1; D is perhaps TRBD1 (6 bases). The V end was cut by 1 base, the J end by 8 bases, with 23 bases between. The germline V gene encodes CDR1 DFQATT and CDR2 SNEGSKA (reference sequence). There are 16 residues in the CDR3. The CDR3 spells CSARALEIQGWYGYTF. CDR3 DNA: TGCAGTGCTAGAGCCTTGGAGATACAGGGTTGGTACGGCTACACCTTC.

As concerns this clonotype: This clone may be a read error of a much larger clone one base away. This CDR3 is missing its conserved last phenylalanine or tryptophan, likely due to a read error. The chain links TRBV12-3 or TRBV12-4 to TRBJ1-5; the match to TRBD1 covers 8 bases. This CDR3 spans 13 amino acids. V lost 6 bases to trimming and J lost 7 bases; unmatched junction nucleotides: 5. The CDR3 loop reads CASRGTGAQPQHS. The CDR3 DNA is TGTGCCAGCAGAGGGACAGGTGCCCAGCCCCAGCATTCT.

In this sample, this clonotype turned up a few times. An end of the junction differs from the germline gene, which may be a read error. The chain recombines TRBV5-1 with TRBJ2-5; D tentatively reads TRBD1 or TRBD2 (5 bases each). This CDR3 contains 14 residues. Germline V gene data show CDR1 as SGHRS and CDR2 as YFSETQ. The DNA for the CDR3 is TGCGCCAGCAGTTTGGGACCCACACAAGAGACCCAGTACTTC. This codes for CASSLGPTQETQYF.

The gene calls are TRBV14 and TRBJ1-1; TRBD1 might be the D (5 bases). V dropped 4 bases and J dropped 11 bases, with 14 bases sitting between them. CDR3 size: 12 residues. Germline values: CDR1 SGHDN, CDR2 FVKESK. As DNA, the CDR3 is TGTGCCAGCAGCCGGGGGGGTGAGAAGGCTTTCTTT. It encodes CASSRGGEKAFF. The variable domain in full, with the rest retrieved from reference TRBV14 and TRBJ1-1, is EAGVTQFPSHSVIEKGQTVTLRCDPISGHDNLYWYRRVMGKEIKFLLHFVKESKQDESGMPNNRFLAERTGGTYSTLKVQPAELEDSGVYFCASSRGGEKAFFGQGTRLTVV.

This clonotype was seen just once. Being one base from a much bigger clone, this may be a read error. The chain couples TRBV20-1 to TRBJ2-4; D perhaps matches TRBD2 (6 bases). There are 14 residues in the CDR3. Germline-derived CDR1 and CDR2 are DFQATT and SNEGSKA (reference sequence). With 0 bases removed from V and 9 bases from J, the gap between germline ends came to 15 bases. In nucleotides, the CDR3 is TGCAGTGCTAGAGATGGAAAGGGAGGCGTCATTCAGTACTTC. Its protein is CSARDGKGGVIQYF.